This passage covers 17 T cell receptor beta chains from one sample sequenced in a study of regulatory T cells in long-lasting Graves disease. The time point denotes: newly diagnosed GD, antithyroid drugs for less than 3 months. The TCR library used RNA extracted from PBMCs. Libraries of TCR beta came from iRepertoire HTBI primers plus Arm-PCR of CDR3 regions. TCRdb called the multiplex PCR reads again in MiXCR, with one record for every CDR3 protein. Here the sample spans around 400,000 distinct CDR3 sequences, 15% being singletons. These sequences were also reported in another study, on T cells in Graves' hyperthyroidism and ophthalmopathy.

Sequencing used peripheral blood mononuclear cells (PBMCs), obtained at new diagnosis, from a patient treated with antithyroid drugs. The receptors were sampled from a woman aged 40-49 years with Graves disease.

This clonotype was seen more than once but under ten times. The junction departs from germline at one end; a sequencing error may be responsible. The rearrangement uses TRBV11-2 and TRBJ2-7; D is perhaps TRBD1 (6 bases). The CDR3 has 13 residues. The V gene's germline CDR1 is SGHAT and CDR2 FQNNGV. As DNA, the CDR3 is TGTGCCAGCAGTACTCAGGGGATGGGCGAGCAGTGCTTC. Protein: CASSTQGMGEQCF.

CDR3 residues: CASSCDRGQGACSYNSPLHF. The CDR3 DNA follows: TGTGCCAGCAGCTGCGATAGGGGACAGGGGGCCTGCTCCTATAATTCACCCCTCCACTTT. The chain employs TRBV7-3 and TRBJ1-6; 12 bases align to TRBD1. The CDR3 consists of 20 residues. The germline gives CDR1 SGHTA, CDR2 FQGTGA. Losses at the gene ends were 4 bases for V and 0 bases for J; bases not matched to a gene: 10.

In this sample, this clonotype turned up many times. This sequence joins TRBV7-2 and TRBJ2-7; D gene uncertain. Germline V gives CDR1 SGHTA, CDR2 FQGNSA. V was cut by 1 base and J by 5 bases, with 9 bases left in between. The CDR3 loop spans 13 amino acids. In DNA form, the CDR3 reads TGTGCCAGCAGCTTAGAAGGCGCAAACGAGCAGTACTTC. It encodes CASSLEGANEQYF.

The sample holds many counts of this clonotype. This chain uses TRBV6-5 with TRBJ2-5, with 14 bases fitting TRBD2. The V gene end was trimmed by 4 bases and the J gene end by 4 bases; junction bases not matched to a gene: 14. CDR1 MNHEY and CDR2 SVGAGI come from the germline V gene. The CDR3 is made up of 19 amino acids. CDR3 loop: CASSSTSTGLAGVVETQYF. As DNA, the CDR3 is TGTGCCAGCAGTTCGACATCAACGGGACTAGCGGGAGTAGTAGAGACCCAGTACTTC.

This clonotype was seen a single time. The chain employs TRBV15 and TRBJ2-1; TRBD2 matches 12 bases. V lost 3 bases and J lost 7; bases outside the gene matches: 4. CDR1 LNHNV and CDR2 YYDKDF come from the germline V gene (reference sequence). The CDR3 is made up of 15 amino acids. CDR3 sequence reads: CATSSLGLAGNEQFF. The CDR3 DNA sequence: TGTGCCACCAGCAGCCTAGGACTAGCGGGGAATGAGCAGTTCTTC.

This clonotype was seen many times. This rearrangement joins TRBV3-1 to TRBJ2-7, with 9 bases aligning to TRBD1. Trimming at V came to 4 bases and at J to 3 bases, leaving 7 bases not matched to a gene. This CDR3 region has 15 residues. Germline V gene lookup returns CDR1 LGHDT and CDR2 YNNKEL (reference sequence). This chain's CDR3 is CASSPIQGAGYEQYF. The CDR3 DNA is TGTGCCAGCAGCCCAATACAGGGGGCAGGCTACGAGCAGTACTTC.

This clonotype was counted between two and nine times. This sequence joins TRBV19 and TRBJ1-1; no firm D call. Germline lookup yields CDR1 LNHDA and CDR2 SQIVND (reference sequence). The ends were cut back, 3 bases at V and 1 base at J, with 9 bases in the middle. This CDR3 has 14 amino acids. The CDR3, as DNA: TGTGCCAGTAGTATGGTGGGTCGGAACACTGAAGCTTTCTTT. Translated: CASSMVGRNTEAFF.

The CDR3 DNA sequence: TGCAGCGGGGGCATAGGGGGGACCTACAATGAGCAGTTCTTC. Protein: CSGGIGGTYNEQFF. The chain recombines TRBV29-1 with TRBJ2-1, with D perhaps matching TRBD1 or TRBD2 (6 bases each). The CDR3 is made up of 14 amino acids. Germline CDR1 reads SQVTM; CDR2 reads ANQGSEA. V was cut by 7 bases and J by 2 bases, with 15 bases left in between.

At least ten counts were recorded for this clonotype. The gene calls are TRBV11-2 and TRBJ2-2; D ambiguous. CDR1 and CDR2 from the germline V gene are SGHAT and FQNNGV. V was shortened by 4 bases and J by 4 bases, with 16 bases between the two germline ends. The CDR3 sequence is 16 residues long. The CDR3 DNA is TGTGCCAGCAGCTCAAGAGTTACCCAAAGCACCGGGGAGCTGTTTTTT. This gives the protein CASSSRVTQSTGELFF.

Ten or more counts support this clonotype. This chain connects TRBV6-2 or TRBV6-3 to TRBJ2-1; the match to TRBD2 covers 8 bases. After removal of 2 bases from V and 4 bases from J, the junction contained 4 bases not matched to a gene. The CDR3 has 15 residues. The germline gives CDR1 MNHEY, CDR2 SVGEGT. CDR3 residues: CASSYRGLGYNEQFF. For the CDR3, the DNA is TGTGCCAGCAGTTACCGGGGACTAGGGTACAATGAGCAGTTCTTC.

This clonotype was detected only a few times. V is TRBV5-1 and J is TRBJ1-2; no reliable D call. V lost 5 bases and J 3 bases, leaving 23 bases between the germline ends. The CDR3 is 17 residues long. CDR1 is SGHRS and CDR2 is YFSETQ in the germline V gene. CDR3 sequence: CASREGNRAFVDYGYTF. The CDR3 DNA follows: TGCGCCAGCAGAGAAGGAAACCGGGCTTTCGTGGACTATGGCTACACCTTC. The full variable domain, its missing parts supplied by reference TRBV5-1 and TRBJ1-2, is KAGVTQTPRYLIKTRGQQVTLSCSPISGHRSVSWYQQTPGQGLQFLFEYFSETQRNKGNFPGRFSGRQFSNSRSEMNVSTLELGDSALYLCASREGNRAFVDYGYTFGSGTRLTVV.

The table lists this clonotype with many counts. The chain recombines TRBV20-1 with TRBJ2-7, with D possibly called TRBD1 or TRBD2 (5 bases each). Trimming took off 0 bases at V and 2 bases at J, with 14 bases between the two ends. Germline CDR1 DFQATT, CDR2 SNEGSKA (reference sequence). This CDR3 is built from 15 residues. The CDR3 DNA follows: TGCAGTGCTAGAGATCCCCGGGACCAAGCCTACGAGCAGTACTTC. Its protein is CSARDPRDQAYEQYF.

This clonotype was counted only a few times. The chain links TRBV4-3 to TRBJ2-1; 9 positions agree with TRBD2. CDR3 length: 16 amino acids. Trimming cost V 0 bases and J 10 bases; bases outside gene matches: 10. Per germline, CDR1 LGHNA and CDR2 YSLEER. As DNA, the CDR3 is TGCGCCAGCAGCCAAGATTCGGCTAGCGGGAAGGACGAGCAGTTCTTC. Its translation: CASSQDSASGKDEQFF.

This chain links TRBV7-2 with TRBJ2-3; 7 positions match TRBD1. The CDR3 is made up of 16 amino acids. The trim removed 0 bases at V and 4 bases at J, leaving 7 bases unmatched. The V gene's germline CDR1 is SGHTA and CDR2 FQGNSA. The CDR3 sequence is CASSLARQGRADTQYF. The CDR3 coding sequence is TGTGCCAGCAGCTTAGCCAGACAGGGAAGGGCAGATACGCAGTATTTT.

This chain links TRBV20-1 with TRBJ2-7; 12 bases fit TRBD2. This CDR3 has 15 amino acids. V trimming: 3 bases; J trimming: 5 bases; junction bases outside the gene matches: 8. Germline CDR1 is DFQATT and CDR2 is SNEGSKA (reference sequence). CDR3 sequence: CSARVTSGRGNEQYF. CDR3 sequence (DNA): TGCAGTGCTAGGGTGACTAGCGGGAGAGGGAACGAGCAGTACTTC.

This clonotype appeared many times. This sequence joins TRBV2 and TRBJ1-6; the D is unclear. V was pared by 4 bases and J by 9 bases, with 16 bases between. This CDR3 spans 15 amino acids. Germline CDR1 SNHLY, CDR2 FYNNEI. The CDR3 region is CASSGGGRMASPLHF. CDR3 DNA: TGTGCCAGCAGTGGAGGAGGACGGATGGCTTCACCCCTCCACTTT.

On this clonotype itself: Just one base apart from a much larger clone, this may be a read error. This chain joins TRBV7-8 and TRBJ2-3, with a tentative D call TRBD2 (6 bases). The germline CDR1 and CDR2 sequences are SGHVS and FQNEAQ. V gave up 3 bases and J gave up 1 base, with 8 bases separating them. This CDR3 has 14 amino acids. CDR3 DNA sequence: TGTGCCAGCAGCTTCGGGGGACGCACAGATACGCAGTATTTT. The encoded protein is CASSFGGRTDTQYF.